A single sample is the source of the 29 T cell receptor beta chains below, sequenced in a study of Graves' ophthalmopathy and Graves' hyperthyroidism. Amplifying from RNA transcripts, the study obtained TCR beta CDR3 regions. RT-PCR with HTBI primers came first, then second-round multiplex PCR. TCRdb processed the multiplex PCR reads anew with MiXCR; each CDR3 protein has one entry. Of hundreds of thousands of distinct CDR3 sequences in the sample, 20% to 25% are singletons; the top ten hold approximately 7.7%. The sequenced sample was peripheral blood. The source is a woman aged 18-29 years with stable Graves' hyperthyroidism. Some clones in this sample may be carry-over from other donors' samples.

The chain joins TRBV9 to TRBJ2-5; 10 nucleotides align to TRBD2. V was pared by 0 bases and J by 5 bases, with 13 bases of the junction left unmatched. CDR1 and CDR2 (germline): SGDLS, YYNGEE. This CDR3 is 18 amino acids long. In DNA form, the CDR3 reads TGTGCCAGCAGCGTAGAGAGGGGACCGGGACTAGCGTTGGAGACCCAGTACTTC. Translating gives CASSVERGPGLALETQYF.

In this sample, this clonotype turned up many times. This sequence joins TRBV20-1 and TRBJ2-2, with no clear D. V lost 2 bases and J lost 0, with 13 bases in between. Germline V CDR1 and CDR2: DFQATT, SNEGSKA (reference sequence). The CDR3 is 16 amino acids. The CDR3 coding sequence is TGCAGTGCTAGAAAAGGGCGCAGGACGAACACCGGGGAGCTGTTTTTT. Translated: CSARKGRRTNTGELFF.

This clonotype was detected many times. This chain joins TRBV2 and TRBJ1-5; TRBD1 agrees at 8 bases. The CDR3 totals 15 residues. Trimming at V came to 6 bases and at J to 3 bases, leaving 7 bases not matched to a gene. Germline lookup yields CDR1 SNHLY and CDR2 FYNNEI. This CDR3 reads CASRDLDRDNQPQHF. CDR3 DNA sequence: TGTGCCAGCAGGGACTTGGACAGGGACAATCAGCCCCAGCATTTT.

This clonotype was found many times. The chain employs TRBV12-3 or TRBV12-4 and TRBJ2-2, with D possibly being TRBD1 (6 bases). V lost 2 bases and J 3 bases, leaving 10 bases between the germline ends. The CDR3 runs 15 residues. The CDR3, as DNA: TGTGCCAGCAGTTTATCGGGACACTACACCGGGGAGCTGTTTTTT. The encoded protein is CASSLSGHYTGELFF.

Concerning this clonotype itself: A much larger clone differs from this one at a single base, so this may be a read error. The CDR3 DNA sequence: TGTGCCAGCAGCTTCGACGGAAACGGGGATCTGTTTTTT. Translation: CASSFDGNGDLFF. The chain links TRBV11-2 to TRBJ2-2; D possibly corresponds to TRBD2 (5 bases). CDR1 is SGHAT, CDR2 FQNNGV, per germline. The CDR3 length is 13 residues. The entire variable domain, with the rest obtained from reference TRBV11-2 and TRBJ2-2, is as follows: EAGVAQSPRYKIIEKRQSVAFWCNPISGHATLYWYQQILGQGPKLLIQFQNNGVVDDSQLPKDRFSAERLKGVDSTLKIQPAKLEDSAVYLCASSFDGNGDLFFGEGSRLTVL.

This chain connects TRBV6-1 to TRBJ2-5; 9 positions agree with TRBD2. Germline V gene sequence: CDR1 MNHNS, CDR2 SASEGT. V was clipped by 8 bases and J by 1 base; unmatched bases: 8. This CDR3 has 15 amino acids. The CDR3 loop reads CASEKLAGPQETQYF. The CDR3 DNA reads TGTGCCAGCGAGAAGCTAGCGGGGCCCCAAGAGACCCAGTACTTC.

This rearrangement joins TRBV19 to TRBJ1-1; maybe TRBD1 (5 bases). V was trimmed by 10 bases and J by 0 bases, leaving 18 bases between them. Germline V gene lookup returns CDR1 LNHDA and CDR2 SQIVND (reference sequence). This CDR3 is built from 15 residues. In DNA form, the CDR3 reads TGTGCCACTAAATTACCGGGACTGTTGAACACTGAAGCTTTCTTT. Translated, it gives CATKLPGLLNTEAFF.

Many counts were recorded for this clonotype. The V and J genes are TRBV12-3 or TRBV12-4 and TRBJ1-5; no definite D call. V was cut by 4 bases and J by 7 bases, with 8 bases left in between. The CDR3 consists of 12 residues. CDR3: CASSSSPQPQHF. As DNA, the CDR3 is TGTGCCAGCAGTTCCTCCCCCCAGCCCCAGCATTTT.

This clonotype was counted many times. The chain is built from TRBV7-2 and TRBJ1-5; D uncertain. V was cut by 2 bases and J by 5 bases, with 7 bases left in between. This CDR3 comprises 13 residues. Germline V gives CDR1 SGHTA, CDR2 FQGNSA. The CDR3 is CASSLFLDQPQHF. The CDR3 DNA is TGTGCCAGCAGCTTATTTCTTGATCAGCCCCAGCATTTT.

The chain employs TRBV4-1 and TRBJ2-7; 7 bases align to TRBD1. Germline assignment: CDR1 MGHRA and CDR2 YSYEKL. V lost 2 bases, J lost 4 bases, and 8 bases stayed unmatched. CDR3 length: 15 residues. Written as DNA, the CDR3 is TGCGCCAGCAGCCAAAGGACAGGAGAAGGTTACGAGCAGTACTTC. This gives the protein CASSQRTGEGYEQYF.

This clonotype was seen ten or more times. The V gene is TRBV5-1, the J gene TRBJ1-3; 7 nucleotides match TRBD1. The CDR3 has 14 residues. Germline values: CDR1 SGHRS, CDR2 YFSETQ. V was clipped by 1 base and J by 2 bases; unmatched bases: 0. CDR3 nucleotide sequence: TGCGCCAGCAGCTTGAGGGGGCCTGGAAACACCATATATTTT. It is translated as CASSLRGPGNTIYF.

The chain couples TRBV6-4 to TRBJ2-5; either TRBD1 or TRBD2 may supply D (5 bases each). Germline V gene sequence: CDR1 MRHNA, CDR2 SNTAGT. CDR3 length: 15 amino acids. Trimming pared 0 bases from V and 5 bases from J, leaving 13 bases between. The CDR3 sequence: CASSDSQGGSETQYF. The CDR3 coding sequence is TGTGCCAGCAGTGACTCGCAGGGCGGGTCGGAGACCCAGTACTTC.

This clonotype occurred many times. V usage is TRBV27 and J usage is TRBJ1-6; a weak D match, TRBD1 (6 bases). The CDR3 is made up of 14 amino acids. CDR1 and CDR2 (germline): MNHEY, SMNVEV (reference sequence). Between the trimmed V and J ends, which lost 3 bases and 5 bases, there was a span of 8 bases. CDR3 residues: CASSFWTDNSPLHF. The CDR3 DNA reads TGTGCCAGCAGTTTTTGGACAGATAATTCACCCCTCCACTTT.

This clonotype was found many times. CDR3 DNA sequence: TGTGCCAGCAGTAGAGGGCGACAGGGTGGAGATCAGCCCCAGCATTTT. Amino acids: CASSRGRQGGDQPQHF. The chain joins TRBV27 to TRBJ1-5; TRBD1 matches at 7 bases. Germline CDR1 is MNHEY and CDR2 is SMNVEV (reference sequence). V was clipped by 5 bases and J by 5 bases; unmatched bases: 12. The length of the CDR3 is 16 residues.

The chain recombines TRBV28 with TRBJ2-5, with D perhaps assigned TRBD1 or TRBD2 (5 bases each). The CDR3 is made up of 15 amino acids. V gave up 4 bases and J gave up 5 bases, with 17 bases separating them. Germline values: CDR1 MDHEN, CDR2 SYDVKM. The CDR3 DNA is TGTGCCAGCAGTTCTGTGTTGGGGGTTCGGGAGACCCAGTACTTC. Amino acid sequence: CASSSVLGVRETQYF.

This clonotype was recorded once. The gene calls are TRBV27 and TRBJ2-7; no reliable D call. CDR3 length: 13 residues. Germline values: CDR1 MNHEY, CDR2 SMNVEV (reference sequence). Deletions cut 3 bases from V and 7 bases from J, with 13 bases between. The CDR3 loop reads CASSLSQFGEQYF. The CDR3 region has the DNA TGTGCCAGCAGTTTGTCACAATTCGGGGAGCAGTACTTC.

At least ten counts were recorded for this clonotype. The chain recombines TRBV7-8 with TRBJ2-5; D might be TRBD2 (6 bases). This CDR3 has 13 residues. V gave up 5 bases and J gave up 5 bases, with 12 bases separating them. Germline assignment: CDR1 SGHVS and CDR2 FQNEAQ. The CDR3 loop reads CASSPRAGETQYF. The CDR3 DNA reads TGTGCCAGCAGCCCGCGGGCGGGGGAGACCCAGTACTTC.

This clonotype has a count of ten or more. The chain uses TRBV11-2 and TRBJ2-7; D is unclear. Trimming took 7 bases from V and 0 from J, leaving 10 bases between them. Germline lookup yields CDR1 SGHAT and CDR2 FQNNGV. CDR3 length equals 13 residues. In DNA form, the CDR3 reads TGTGCCAGCAAACCCGGCAACTCCTACGAGCAGTACTTC. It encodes CASKPGNSYEQYF.

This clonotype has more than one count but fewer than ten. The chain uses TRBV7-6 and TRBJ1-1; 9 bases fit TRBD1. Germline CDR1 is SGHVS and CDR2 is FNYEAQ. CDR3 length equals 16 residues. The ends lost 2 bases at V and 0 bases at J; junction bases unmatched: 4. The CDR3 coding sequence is TGTGCCAGCAGCTTATTGACAGGGGGGATGAACACTGAAGCTTTCTTT. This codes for CASSLLTGGMNTEAFF.

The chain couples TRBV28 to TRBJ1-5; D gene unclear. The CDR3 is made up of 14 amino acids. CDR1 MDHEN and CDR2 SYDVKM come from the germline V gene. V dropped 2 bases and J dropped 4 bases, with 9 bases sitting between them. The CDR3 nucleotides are TGTGCCAGCAGTTTACACCCCATAAATCAGCCCCAGCATTTT. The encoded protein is CASSLHPINQPQHF.

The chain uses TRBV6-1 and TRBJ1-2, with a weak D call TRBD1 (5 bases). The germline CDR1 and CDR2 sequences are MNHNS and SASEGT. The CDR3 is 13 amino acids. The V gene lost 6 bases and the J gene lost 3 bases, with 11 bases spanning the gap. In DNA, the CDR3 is TGTGCCAGCAGGTTTGGGGCCTACTATGGCTACACCTTC. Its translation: CASRFGAYYGYTF.

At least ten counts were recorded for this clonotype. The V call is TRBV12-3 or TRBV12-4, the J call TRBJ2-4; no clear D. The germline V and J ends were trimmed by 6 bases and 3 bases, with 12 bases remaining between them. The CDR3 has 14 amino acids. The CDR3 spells CASRPSGGKNIQYF. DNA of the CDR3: TGTGCCAGCAGACCCTCAGGTGGCAAAAACATTCAGTACTTC.

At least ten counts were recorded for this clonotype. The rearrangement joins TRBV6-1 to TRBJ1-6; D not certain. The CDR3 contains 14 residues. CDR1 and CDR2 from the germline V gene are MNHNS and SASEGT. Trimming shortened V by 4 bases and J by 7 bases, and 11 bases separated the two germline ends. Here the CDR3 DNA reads TGTGCCAGCAGTGGGCACCTGGAGAATTCACCCCTCCACTTT. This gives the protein CASSGHLENSPLHF.

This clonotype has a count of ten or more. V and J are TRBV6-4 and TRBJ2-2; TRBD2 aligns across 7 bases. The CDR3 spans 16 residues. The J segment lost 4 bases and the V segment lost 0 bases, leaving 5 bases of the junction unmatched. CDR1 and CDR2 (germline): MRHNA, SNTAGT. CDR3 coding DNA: TGTGCCAGCAGTGACTCGGGGACTAATCCCACCGGGGAGCTGTTTTTT. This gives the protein CASSDSGTNPTGELFF.

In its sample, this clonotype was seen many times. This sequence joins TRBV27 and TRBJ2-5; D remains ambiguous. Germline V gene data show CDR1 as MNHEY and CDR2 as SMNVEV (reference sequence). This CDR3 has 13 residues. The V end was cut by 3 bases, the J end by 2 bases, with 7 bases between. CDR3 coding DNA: TGTGCCAGCAGTTTTAGTACACAAGAGACCCAGTACTTC. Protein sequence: CASSFSTQETQYF.

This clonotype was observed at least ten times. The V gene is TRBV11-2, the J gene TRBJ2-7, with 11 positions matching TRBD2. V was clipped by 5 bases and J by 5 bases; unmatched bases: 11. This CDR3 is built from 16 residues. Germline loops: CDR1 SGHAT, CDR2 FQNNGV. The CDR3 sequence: CASSPRLAGGGNEQYF. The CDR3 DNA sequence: TGTGCCAGCAGCCCACGGCTAGCGGGAGGTGGCAACGAGCAGTACTTC.

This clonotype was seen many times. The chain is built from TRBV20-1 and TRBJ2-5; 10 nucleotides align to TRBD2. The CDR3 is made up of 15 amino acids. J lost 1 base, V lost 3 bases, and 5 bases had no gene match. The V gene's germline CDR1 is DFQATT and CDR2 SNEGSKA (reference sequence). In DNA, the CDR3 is TGCAGTGCTAGCCCGCCTAGCGGGAGCCAAGAGACCCAGTACTTC. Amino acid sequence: CSASPPSGSQETQYF.

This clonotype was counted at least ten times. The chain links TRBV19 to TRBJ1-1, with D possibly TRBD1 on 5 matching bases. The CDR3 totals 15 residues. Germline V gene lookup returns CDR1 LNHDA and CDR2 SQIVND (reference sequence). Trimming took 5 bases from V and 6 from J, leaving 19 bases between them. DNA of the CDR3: TGTGCCAGTAGTCCCTTTGGAGGGGTGAAGTCTGAAGCTTTCTTT. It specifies CASSPFGGVKSEAFF. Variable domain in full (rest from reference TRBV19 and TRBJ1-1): DGGITQSPKYLFRKEGQNVTLSCEQNLNHDAMYWYRQDPGQGLRLIYYSQIVNDFQKGDIAEGYSVSREKKESFPLTVTSAQKNPTAFYLCASSPFGGVKSEAFFGQGTRLTVV.

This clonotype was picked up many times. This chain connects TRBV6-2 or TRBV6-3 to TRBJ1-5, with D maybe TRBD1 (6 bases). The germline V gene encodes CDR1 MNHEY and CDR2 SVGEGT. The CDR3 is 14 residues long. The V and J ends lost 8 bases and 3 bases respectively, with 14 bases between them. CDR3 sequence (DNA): TGTGCCAGCTTACAGGGATCCTACAATCAGCCCCAGCATTTT. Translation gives CASLQGSYNQPQHF.